This T cell receptor (beta chain) originates from a study of T-cell memory formation after mild COVID-19. The CDR3 has 12 residues. Trimming took off 4 bases at V and 7 bases at J, with 7 bases between the two ends. TCRdb passed the 5' RACE reads through MiXCR, listing each CDR3 protein once. The table shows 470,000 or so distinct CDR3 sequences, with about 20% occurring only once. Sequencing was performed on PBMCs or a T cell subset sorted from them (not recorded which). The rearrangement uses TRBV12-3 or TRBV12-4 and TRBJ2-2; D not certain. This receptor was taken from an adult woman who had mild COVID-19 (a few samples of this study predate the infection). Cell type and time point are not known. The CDR3 loop is CASSSVDGELFF. CDR3 nucleotides: TGTGCCAGCAGTTCTGTGGACGGGGAGCTGTTTTTT.